This T cell receptor (beta chain) was documented in a study of blood T cell repertoires in COVID-19. CDR1 and CDR2 (germline): MRHNA, SNTAGT. This CDR3 comprises 14 residues. V was pared by 4 bases and J by 8 bases, with 17 bases between. Only a few counts were recorded for this clone. The table came from immunoSEQ multiplex PCR; TCRdb's copy has only in-frame clones and leaves some out. The sample lists more than 200,000 clones; around 89% were seen once. The clonotype was recovered from a woman under 40 who had recovered from COVID-19. The rearrangement joins TRBV6-4 to TRBJ1-1, with D perhaps matching TRBD1 (5 bases). The sequencing sample was made of PBMCs or T cells enriched from blood (not recorded which). In DNA form, the CDR3 reads TGTGCCAGCAGTGCTGAGGCAGGGAACAGGGAAGCTTTCTTT. Translated: CASSAEAGNREAFF.